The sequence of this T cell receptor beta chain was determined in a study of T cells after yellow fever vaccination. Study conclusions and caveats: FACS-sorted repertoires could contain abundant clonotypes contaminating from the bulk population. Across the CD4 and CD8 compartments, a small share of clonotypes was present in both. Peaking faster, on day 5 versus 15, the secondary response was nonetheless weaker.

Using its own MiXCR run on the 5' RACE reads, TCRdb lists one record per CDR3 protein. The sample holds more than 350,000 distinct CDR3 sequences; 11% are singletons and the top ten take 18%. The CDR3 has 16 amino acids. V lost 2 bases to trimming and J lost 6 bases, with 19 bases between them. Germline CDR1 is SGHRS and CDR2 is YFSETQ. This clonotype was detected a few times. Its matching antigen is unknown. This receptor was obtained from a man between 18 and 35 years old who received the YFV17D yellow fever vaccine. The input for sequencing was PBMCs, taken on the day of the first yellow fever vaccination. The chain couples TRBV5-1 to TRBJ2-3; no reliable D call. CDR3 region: CASSFGRTAGDDTQYF. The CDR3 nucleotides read TGCGCCAGCAGCTTCGGGCGCACGGCAGGCGATGATACGCAGTATTTT.